This T cell receptor (beta chain) was observed in a study of shared clonotypes between healthy human individuals. Study results and caveats: Genetic and exposure-history diversity was limited by the small donor number.

The CDR3 has 15 amino acids. Germline-derived CDR1 and CDR2 are LNHDA and SQIVND (reference sequence). Between the trimmed V and J ends, which lost 0 bases and 2 bases, there was a span of 11 bases. As defined, naive CD8 cells were CD45RO-negative and positively selected for CCR7, with terminally differentiated effector memory CD45RA+ cells excluded. Running of the assay took place at deep level. Each sorted subset replicate got 200 ng genomic DNA, roughly 30,000 genomes. Authors' processing steps: Sequence data from immunoSEQ were junction-only and lacked quality scores; consequently, filtering differed. The data were produced by immunoSEQ multiplex PCR, yet TCRdb's version contains in-frame clones alone and is incomplete. Clone size and the V and J calls come from that table; the DNA yielded D and trimming. The table shows under 2,000,000 clones, with about 94% occurring only once. Points on this clone: Its antigen remains unknown.

The chain couples TRBV19 to TRBJ2-7; tentatively, D is TRBD2 (6 bases). The receptor was isolated from a man between 18 and 29 years old in good health. The sequenced sample consisted of naive CD8+ T cells sorted from blood. CDR3 region: CASSIEGGPAYEQYF. The CDR3 coding sequence is TGTGCCAGTAGTATAGAAGGAGGGCCCGCCTACGAGCAGTACTTC.